What follows describes a single T cell receptor beta chain. CDR1 and CDR2 (germline): ENHRY, SYGVKD. The V gene end was trimmed by 4 bases and the J gene end by 3 bases; junction bases not matched to a gene: 2. The CDR3 has 13 amino acids. The sample belongs to a study of blood T cell repertoires in COVID-19. Whole-study context: The study counted Cohort 3 donors as recovered given two negative PCRs, clearance, or symptom resolution. PBMCs, B-cell-depleted T cells, or T cells provided the cDNA or gDNA that made up the material.

Produced via immunoSEQ multiplex PCR; TCRdb's table is partial and in-frame only. The sample consists of 150,000 to 200,000 clones, roughly 85% of them appearing once. Sequenced input: PBMCs or T cells enriched from blood (not recorded which). The clonotype comes from a woman in her 70s in a cohort exposed to, infected with or recovered from COVID-19 (not recorded which). The rearrangement joins TRBV10-3 to TRBJ1-1, with 7 bases matching TRBD1. The CDR3, as DNA: TGTGCCATCAGTGTAACAGGGGACACTGAAGCTTTCTTT. Encoded protein: CAISVTGDTEAFF.